This T cell receptor beta chain was identified in a study of blood T cell repertoires in COVID-19. Study-wide context: Donors in the United States, Italy and Spain gave samples during acute or convalescent COVID-19. PBMCs, B-cell-depleted T cells, or T cells provided the cDNA or gDNA that made up the material.

V shed 0 bases and J shed 6 bases, with 10 bases lying between them. In germline, CDR1 is SGDLS, CDR2 YYNGEE. This CDR3 contains 15 residues. How the authors handled the data: Nucleated cell counts were estimated from reference gene primer amplification. TCRdb keeps only in-frame clones here, not all; method: immunoSEQ multiplex PCR. The DNA gave D and trimming, while V, J and clone size come from that table. The sample gives nearly 200,000 clones, roughly four fifths of which show up once; approximately 6.9% is in the top ten. The genes are TRBV9 and TRBJ1-6; D is perhaps TRBD1 (6 bases). The receptor was isolated from a human donor with acute or convalescent COVID-19. The donor label of this sample is uncertain. Material for sequencing was peripheral blood. The CDR3 region is CASSVGPDSNSPLHF. The CDR3 DNA reads as TGTGCCAGCAGCGTAGGTCCGGACAGTAATTCACCCCTCCACTTT.